This T cell receptor (beta chain) emerged from a study of cytomegalovirus exposure and HLA in healthy donors. The CDR3 sequence is 14 residues long. V was pared by 2 bases and J by 0 bases, with 7 bases between. CDR1 and CDR2 from the germline V gene are SGHTA and FQGNSA. The PCR contained 60 Vbeta and 13 Jbeta primers. TCRdb keeps only in-frame clones here, not all; method: immunoSEQ multiplex PCR. The sample holds more than 80,000 clones; approximately 79% are singletons and the top ten take 3% to 4.5%. What was sequenced was PBMCs. The chain uses TRBV7-2 and TRBJ1-2; D is possibly TRBD1 (5 bases). The TCR was taken from a man in his sixties in good health and CMV-seronegative. CDR3 loop: CASSLYRTNYGYTF. CDR3 nucleotides: TGTGCCAGCAGCTTATACAGGACTAACTATGGCTACACCTTC.